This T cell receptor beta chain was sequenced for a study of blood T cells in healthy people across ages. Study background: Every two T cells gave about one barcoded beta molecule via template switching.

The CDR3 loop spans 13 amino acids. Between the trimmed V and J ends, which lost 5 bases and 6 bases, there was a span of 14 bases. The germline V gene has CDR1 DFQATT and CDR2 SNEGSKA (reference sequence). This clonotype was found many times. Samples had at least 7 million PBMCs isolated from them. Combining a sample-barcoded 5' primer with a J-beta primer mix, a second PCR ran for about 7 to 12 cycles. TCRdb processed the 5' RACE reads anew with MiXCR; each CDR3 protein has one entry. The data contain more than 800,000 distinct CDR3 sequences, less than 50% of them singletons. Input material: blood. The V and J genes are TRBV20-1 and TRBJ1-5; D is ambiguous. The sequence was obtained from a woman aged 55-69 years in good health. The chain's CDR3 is CSASVSPPQPQHF. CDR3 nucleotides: TGCAGTGCTTCAGTCTCACCCCCTCAGCCCCAGCATTTT.